Below, 10 T cell receptor beta chains from the same sample are listed, as sequenced in a study of control samples from healthy donors and cancer patients. Some clones are missing from TCRdb's copy, which holds only in-frame ones; the method was immunoSEQ multiplex PCR. Of 80,000 or so clones in the sample, roughly nine tenths are singletons; the top ten hold about 5.5%. Sequencing input: blood. These receptors came from a man aged 45-65 years in good health.

This clone has just a few counts. The chain recombines TRBV12-3 or TRBV12-4 with TRBJ1-1; D is unclear. This CDR3 has 13 residues. V gave up 1 base and J gave up 5 bases, with 8 bases separating them. The CDR3 region is CASSLEPETEAFF. In nucleotides, the CDR3 is TGTGCCAGCAGTTTAGAGCCGGAAACTGAAGCTTTCTTT.

This clone was seen only a few times. The chain is built from TRBV5-1 and TRBJ1-2; weak D call: TRBD1 (5 bases). The CDR3 consists of 15 residues. The V end lost 4 bases, the J end lost 4 bases, and 17 bases lay between the germline ends. CDR1 and CDR2 (germline): SGHRS, YFSETQ. For the CDR3, the DNA is TGCGCCAGCAGCCCTGGGCCGGCGGGGCCCTATGGCTACACCTTC. Its translation: CASSPGPAGPYGYTF.

V gene TRBV19 combines with J gene TRBJ1-1; 7 bases line up with TRBD1. CDR1 LNHDA and CDR2 SQIVND come from the germline V gene (reference sequence). The CDR3 is 13 residues long. The V and J ends lost 6 bases and 11 bases, in that order; junction bases with no gene match: 12. In nucleotides, the CDR3 is TGTGCCAGTAGGAGAGGGACAGTTTACAAGGCTTTCTTT. It encodes CASRRGTVYKAFF.

This clone qualifies as medium-sized. The chain couples TRBV25-1 to TRBJ1-2; maybe TRBD1 (6 bases). Trimming pared 6 bases from V and 6 bases from J, leaving 20 bases between. The CDR3 length is 15 residues. Germline V CDR1 and CDR2: MGHDK, SYGVNS. Here the CDR3 reads CASSAPEGGVDGYTF. CDR3 DNA: TGTGCCAGCAGCGCCCCCGAAGGGGGGGTTGATGGCTACACCTTC.

The chain couples TRBV6-5 to TRBJ2-7, with 7 bases that match TRBD1. The CDR3 loop spans 12 amino acids. Germline CDR1 and CDR2: MNHEY and SVGAGI. The V gene end was trimmed by 7 bases and the J gene end by 7 bases; junction bases not matched to a gene: 7. CDR3 DNA: TGTGCCAGCAACGACAGGGTAGGGGAGCAGTACTTC. Its protein is CASNDRVGEQYF.

The chain couples TRBV6-6 to TRBJ2-6; D unclear. Trimming removed 7 bases from V and 1 base from J, with 5 bases in between. CDR1 and CDR2 from the germline V gene are MNHNY and SVGAGI (reference sequence). The CDR3 extends over 13 amino acids. CDR3 amino acids: CASTVSGANVLTF. The CDR3 DNA is TGTGCCAGCACGGTTTCTGGGGCCAACGTCCTGACTTTC.

The chain combines TRBV27 with TRBJ1-3; tentatively, D is TRBD1 (5 bases). V lost 3 bases and J lost 2, with 8 bases in between. CDR1 and CDR2 from the germline V gene are MNHEY and SMNVEV (reference sequence). This CDR3 contains 14 residues. The CDR3 loop is CASSFKTAGNTIYF. CDR3 coding DNA: TGTGCCAGCAGTTTCAAGACAGCTGGAAACACCATATATTTT.

The chain recombines TRBV5-1 with TRBJ2-2; D may be TRBD1 or TRBD2 (5 bases each). The CDR3 has 16 amino acids. Trimming left V 1 base short and J 1 base short, with 11 bases between. Germline V gene lookup returns CDR1 SGHRS and CDR2 YFSETQ. The CDR3 DNA is TGCGCCAGCAGCTTGTCGGCAGGGAGGAACACCGGGGAGCTGTTTTTT. Protein product: CASSLSAGRNTGELFF.

This clone was seen just once. This rearrangement joins TRBV19 to TRBJ1-3, with unresolved D. This CDR3 is built from 15 residues. Germline-derived CDR1 and CDR2 are LNHDA and SQIVND (reference sequence). Trimming removed 5 bases from V and 1 base from J, with 12 bases in between. Here the CDR3 reads CASSYSRESGNTIYF. In DNA form, the CDR3 reads TGTGCCAGTAGTTATTCCCGGGAATCTGGAAACACCATATATTTT. The complete variable domain, with remaining parts taken from reference TRBV19 and TRBJ1-3, reads DGGITQSPKYLFRKEGQNVTLSCEQNLNHDAMYWYRQDPGQGLRLIYYSQIVNDFQKGDIAEGYSVSREKKESFPLTVTSAQKNPTAFYLCASSYSRESGNTIYFGEGSWLTVV.

This clone was observed once. J is TRBJ2-1 and V is TRBV5-1; TRBD1 might be the D (5 bases). The V and J ends lost 2 bases and 4 bases respectively, with 13 bases between them. Germline values: CDR1 SGHRS, CDR2 YFSETQ. The CDR3 covers 15 residues. CDR3 bases: TGCGCCAGCAGCTTTGGGGCAAGCGCTTACAATGAGCAGTTCTTC. Its translation: CASSFGASAYNEQFF.